Listed below are T cell receptor beta chains from one sample, sequenced in a study of OX40 agonist ivuxolimab in advanced cancers. Sequencing used immunoSEQ multiplex PCR; TCRdb keeps in-frame clones, though not all of them. The sample has roughly 70,000 clones, 70% to 90% seen once; the top ten hold about 0.6%. The sequenced sample was CD4+ or CD8+ T cells sorted from blood, obtained in a trial of the OX40 agonist ivuxolimab. These receptors originate from an adult with an advanced solid tumor such as melanoma, head and neck, liver or kidney cancer. Both conserved end residues are part of each CDR3. Each record gives: clone size, J gene, V gene, CDR3 length, D gene, CDR3 DNA, CDR3 protein. D genes are given only for firm matches. Part of the rows lack a size; the others show once, few, many or a class for expanded clones.

clone_size: once; j_call: TRBJ2-3; v_call: TRBV5-4; cdr3_length: 15; d_call: -; cdr3_nt: TGTGCCAGCAGAAAACAGGGATCCTCCCCAGATACGCAGTATTTT; cdr3_aa: CASRKQGSSPDTQYF
clone_size: -; j_call: TRBJ1-6; v_call: TRBV5-1; cdr3_length: 15; d_call: TRBD1; cdr3_nt: TGCGCCAGCAGCTTTGCAGGGGGAAACAATTCACCCCTCCACTTT; cdr3_aa: CASSFAGGNNSPLHF
clone_size: once; j_call: TRBJ2-1; v_call: TRBV2; cdr3_length: 14; d_call: TRBD1; cdr3_nt: TGTGCCAGTCTACCGGGACAGGGAAACAATGAGCAGTTCTTC; cdr3_aa: CASLPGQGNNEQFF
clone_size: -; j_call: TRBJ2-3; v_call: TRBV5-8; cdr3_length: 14; d_call: TRBD1; cdr3_nt: TGTGCCAGCAGCCAGGGGGTGTTGACAGATACGCAGTATTTT; cdr3_aa: CASSQGVLTDTQYF
clone_size: -; j_call: TRBJ1-1; v_call: TRBV7-2; cdr3_length: 16; d_call: -; cdr3_nt: TGTGCCAGCAGCTTAGCCCAGGGGCCCTGGCACACTGAAGCTTTCTTT; cdr3_aa: CASSLAQGPWHTEAFF
clone_size: -; j_call: TRBJ2-5; v_call: TRBV7-2; cdr3_length: 13; d_call: -; cdr3_nt: TGTGCCAGCAGCTTAGACCGGCGGGAGACCCAGTACTTC; cdr3_aa: CASSLDRRETQYF
clone_size: -; j_call: TRBJ2-7; v_call: TRBV6-5; cdr3_length: 14; d_call: -; cdr3_nt: TGTGCCACCCATTGGGGCAGGGGTCCCTACGAGCAGTACTTC; cdr3_aa: CATHWGRGPYEQYF
clone_size: -; j_call: TRBJ2-5; v_call: TRBV5-4; cdr3_length: 16; d_call: -; cdr3_nt: TGTGCCAGCAGCTTGGCCGTTAGCGCTGCCGGGGAGACCCAGTACTTC; cdr3_aa: CASSLAVSAAGETQYF
clone_size: -; j_call: TRBJ2-6; v_call: TRBV19; cdr3_length: 17; d_call: TRBD1; cdr3_nt: TGTGCCAGTAAGGGGGACAGATTTTACTCTGGGGCCAACGTCCTGACTTTC; cdr3_aa: CASKGDRFYSGANVLTF
clone_size: few; j_call: TRBJ1-2; v_call: TRBV6-5; cdr3_length: 15; d_call: -; cdr3_nt: TGTGCCAGCAGTTACCGTGGACAGCTCTCCTATGGCTACACCTTC; cdr3_aa: CASSYRGQLSYGYTF
clone_size: -; j_call: TRBJ1-6; v_call: TRBV7-9; cdr3_length: 15; d_call: -; cdr3_nt: TGTGCCAGCAGCGGGGTTGTCGGGTCTAATTCACCCCTCCACTTT; cdr3_aa: CASSGVVGSNSPLHF
clone_size: -; j_call: TRBJ2-2; v_call: TRBV30; cdr3_length: 16; d_call: TRBD2; cdr3_nt: TGTGCCTGGAGGGGAAGCGGGGGGGGGTACACCGGGGAGCTGTTTTTT; cdr3_aa: CAWRGSGGGYTGELFF
clone_size: -; j_call: TRBJ1-3; v_call: TRBV9; cdr3_length: 16; d_call: -; cdr3_nt: TGTGCCAGCAGCGGGACGACAGCAGGAACGCGAAACACCATATATTTT; cdr3_aa: CASSGTTAGTRNTIYF
clone_size: few; j_call: TRBJ1-1; v_call: TRBV10-3; cdr3_length: 13; d_call: -; cdr3_nt: TGTGCCATCCTAGCGGAACCGAACACTGAAGCTTTCTTT; cdr3_aa: CAILAEPNTEAFF
clone_size: -; j_call: TRBJ2-5; v_call: TRBV29-1; cdr3_length: 14; d_call: -; cdr3_nt: TGCAGCGCGACGGACACACTTAGCCAAGAGACCCAGTACTTC; cdr3_aa: CSATDTLSQETQYF
clone_size: once; j_call: TRBJ2-3; v_call: TRBV4-2; cdr3_length: 15; d_call: -; cdr3_nt: TGTGCCAGCACCATACAGGGGGGGGGCACAGATACGCAGTATTTT; cdr3_aa: CASTIQGGGTDTQYF
clone_size: once; j_call: TRBJ2-3; v_call: TRBV12-5; cdr3_length: 18; d_call: -; cdr3_nt: -; cdr3_aa: CASGLGMGTSGGTDTQYF
clone_size: once; j_call: TRBJ1-1; v_call: TRBV7-9; cdr3_length: 15; d_call: TRBD1; cdr3_nt: TGTGCCAGCAGCCCCCGACAGGGATTGGACACTGAAGCTTTCTTT; cdr3_aa: CASSPRQGLDTEAFF
clone_size: -; j_call: TRBJ2-5; v_call: TRBV6-1; cdr3_length: 16; d_call: TRBD2; cdr3_nt: TGTGCCAGCAGTGATTCGTGGGGGGGAGGGCAAGAGACCCAGTACTTC; cdr3_aa: CASSDSWGGGQETQYF
clone_size: once; j_call: TRBJ1-5; v_call: TRBV6-1; cdr3_length: 14; d_call: -; cdr3_nt: TGTGCCAGCAGTGAGCGGGGGAGCAATCAGCCCCAGCATTTT; cdr3_aa: CASSERGSNQPQHF
clone_size: -; j_call: TRBJ1-4; v_call: TRBV6-6; cdr3_length: 13; d_call: TRBD1; cdr3_nt: TGTGCCAGCGCCGACAGGGGGAATGAAAAACTGTTTTTT; cdr3_aa: CASADRGNEKLFF
clone_size: -; j_call: TRBJ1-5; v_call: TRBV6-5; cdr3_length: 15; d_call: -; cdr3_nt: TGTGCCAGCAGATGGACGTCGGATAGCAATCAGCCCCAGCATTTT; cdr3_aa: CASRWTSDSNQPQHF
clone_size: -; j_call: TRBJ2-2; v_call: TRBV5-5; cdr3_length: 13; d_call: -; cdr3_nt: TGTGCCAGCAGCTTGTCTGTTACCGGGGAGCTGTTTTTT; cdr3_aa: CASSLSVTGELFF
clone_size: -; j_call: TRBJ1-2; v_call: TRBV19; cdr3_length: 17; d_call: -; cdr3_nt: TGTGCCAGTAGTATAGATCGAGGAAGAACTAACCGCTATGGCTACACCTTC; cdr3_aa: CASSIDRGRTNRYGYTF
clone_size: -; j_call: TRBJ2-7; v_call: TRBV5-1; cdr3_length: 15; d_call: TRBD1; cdr3_nt: TGCGCCAGCAGCTTTTCCAGGGGGCGCGAATACGAGCAGTACTTC; cdr3_aa: CASSFSRGREYEQYF
clone_size: -; j_call: TRBJ1-2; v_call: TRBV28; cdr3_length: 15; d_call: TRBD1; cdr3_nt: TGTGCCAGCAGTTCGACAGGGGATCGGCGAAGTGGCTACACCTTC; cdr3_aa: CASSSTGDRRSGYTF
clone_size: once; j_call: TRBJ1-3; v_call: TRBV5-6; cdr3_length: 15; d_call: -; cdr3_nt: TGTGCCAGCAGCTTGGCTCAGACTGGGGGAAACACCATATATTTT; cdr3_aa: CASSLAQTGGNTIYF
clone_size: -; j_call: TRBJ2-6; v_call: TRBV11-2; cdr3_length: 15; d_call: -; cdr3_nt: TGTGCCAGCAGCTTACGGATCTCTGGGGCCAACGTCCTGACTTTC; cdr3_aa: CASSLRISGANVLTF
clone_size: -; j_call: TRBJ1-1; v_call: TRBV29-1; cdr3_length: 18; d_call: TRBD1; cdr3_nt: TGCAGCGTTGATACTAAACAGGGGTTTGGGTGGCCCCTCACTGAAGCTTTCTTT; cdr3_aa: CSVDTKQGFGWPLTEAFF
clone_size: -; j_call: TRBJ1-2; v_call: TRBV28; cdr3_length: 13; d_call: -; cdr3_nt: TGTGCCAGCAGCTACACAGGGCCCTATGGCTACACCTTC; cdr3_aa: CASSYTGPYGYTF
clone_size: -; j_call: TRBJ2-5; v_call: TRBV5-1; cdr3_length: 17; d_call: TRBD1; cdr3_nt: TGCGCCAGCAGGCCTGAATCCCGGGACAGGTACCAAGAGACCCAGTACTTC; cdr3_aa: CASRPESRDRYQETQYF
clone_size: -; j_call: TRBJ2-1; v_call: TRBV18; cdr3_length: 16; d_call: -; cdr3_nt: TGTGCCAGCTCACCACCAAGCGGAGGATCCTACAATGAGCAGTTCTTC; cdr3_aa: CASSPPSGGSYNEQFF
clone_size: -; j_call: TRBJ1-2; v_call: TRBV28; cdr3_length: 15; d_call: TRBD1; cdr3_nt: TGTGCCAGCAGTAATTCCGGGACAGGGGACTATGGCTACACCTTC; cdr3_aa: CASSNSGTGDYGYTF
clone_size: -; j_call: TRBJ1-1; v_call: TRBV10-3; cdr3_length: 15; d_call: -; cdr3_nt: TGTGCCATCAGTGAGTCGCCGGCTATGAACACTGAAGCTTTCTTT; cdr3_aa: CAISESPAMNTEAFF
clone_size: -; j_call: TRBJ2-5; v_call: TRBV1; cdr3_length: 10; d_call: -; cdr3_nt: TGCACCAACAGGGGTGAGACCCAGTACTTC; cdr3_aa: CTNRGETQYF
clone_size: once; j_call: TRBJ1-1; v_call: TRBV6-5; cdr3_length: 13; d_call: -; cdr3_nt: TGTGCCAGCACAGGTAATGGGAACACTGAAGCTTTCTTT; cdr3_aa: CASTGNGNTEAFF
clone_size: -; j_call: TRBJ2-7; v_call: TRBV2; cdr3_length: 18; d_call: TRBD1; cdr3_nt: TGTGCCAGCAGTGCCTTGGACAGGGTTGAGAGGGATACCTACGAGCAGTACTTC; cdr3_aa: CASSALDRVERDTYEQYF
clone_size: -; j_call: TRBJ2-1; v_call: TRBV6-1; cdr3_length: 13; d_call: TRBD1; cdr3_nt: TGTGCCAGCGGGAGGACAGGGATGAATGAGCAGTTCTTC; cdr3_aa: CASGRTGMNEQFF
clone_size: -; j_call: TRBJ2-7; v_call: TRBV2; cdr3_length: 16; d_call: -; cdr3_nt: TGTGCCAGCAAGAGGCCCTCAATCCAATCTGCCTACGAGCAGTACTTC; cdr3_aa: CASKRPSIQSAYEQYF
clone_size: -; j_call: TRBJ2-1; v_call: TRBV7-8; cdr3_length: 14; d_call: TRBD2; cdr3_nt: TGTGCCAGCAGCCGCGGGGGGCACTACAATGAGCAGTTCTTC; cdr3_aa: CASSRGGHYNEQFF
clone_size: -; j_call: TRBJ1-6; v_call: TRBV30; cdr3_length: 15; d_call: TRBD1; cdr3_nt: TGTGCCTGGAGTCCCACGGACAGGGGATATTCACCCCTCCACTTT; cdr3_aa: CAWSPTDRGYSPLHF
clone_size: -; j_call: TRBJ2-7; v_call: TRBV7-8; cdr3_length: 13; d_call: -; cdr3_nt: TGTGCCAGCAGGTCGGCAGTAACTTACGAGCAGTACTTC; cdr3_aa: CASRSAVTYEQYF
clone_size: -; j_call: TRBJ2-5; v_call: TRBV5-1; cdr3_length: 14; d_call: -; cdr3_nt: TGCGCCAGCAGCTTGGGGGCTAGCACAGAGACCCAGTACTTC; cdr3_aa: CASSLGASTETQYF
clone_size: -; j_call: TRBJ2-2; v_call: TRBV18; cdr3_length: 17; d_call: TRBD1; cdr3_nt: TGTGCCAGCTCACCACTCCCACAGGGGCCCAAATCCGGGGAGCTGTTTTTT; cdr3_aa: CASSPLPQGPKSGELFF
clone_size: -; j_call: TRBJ2-5; v_call: TRBV7-6; cdr3_length: 13; d_call: -; cdr3_nt: TGTGCCAGCAGCTCAGGCCGAGCCCGGACCCAGTACTTC; cdr3_aa: CASSSGRARTQYF
clone_size: -; j_call: TRBJ1-1; v_call: TRBV4-1; cdr3_length: 14; d_call: -; cdr3_nt: TGCGCCAGCAGCCAAGAAGGGAGGGGCACTGAAGCTTTCTTT; cdr3_aa: CASSQEGRGTEAFF
clone_size: -; j_call: TRBJ2-5; v_call: TRBV19; cdr3_length: 14; d_call: -; cdr3_nt: TGTGCCAGTTCCCGGGACAGTGGAGGGGAGACCCAGTACTTC; cdr3_aa: CASSRDSGGETQYF
clone_size: -; j_call: TRBJ2-5; v_call: TRBV6-5; cdr3_length: 13; d_call: -; cdr3_nt: TGTGCCAGCAGTTACAGGGGGGAGGAGACCCAGTACTTC; cdr3_aa: CASSYRGEETQYF
clone_size: once; j_call: TRBJ2-1; v_call: TRBV11-2; cdr3_length: 15; d_call: -; cdr3_nt: TGTGCCAGCACCGAGGGGGCGGGGGGCTACAATGAGCAGTTCTTC; cdr3_aa: CASTEGAGGYNEQFF
clone_size: -; j_call: TRBJ1-1; v_call: TRBV6-5; cdr3_length: 13; d_call: -; cdr3_nt: TGTGCCAGCACCAAATCCTTGCGCACTGAAGCTTTCTTT; cdr3_aa: CASTKSLRTEAFF
clone_size: -; j_call: TRBJ1-2; v_call: TRBV19; cdr3_length: 14; d_call: -; cdr3_nt: TGTGCCAGTAGTATAGACCTACGCTCGGGCGGCTACACCTTC; cdr3_aa: CASSIDLRSGGYTF
clone_size: -; j_call: TRBJ1-1; v_call: TRBV19; cdr3_length: 17; d_call: TRBD1; cdr3_nt: TGTGCCAGTAGTATAGAGGGGACAGGGCGTATCGGAACTGAAGCTTTCTTT; cdr3_aa: CASSIEGTGRIGTEAFF
clone_size: -; j_call: TRBJ1-2; v_call: TRBV11-2; cdr3_length: 13; d_call: -; cdr3_nt: TGTGCCAGCAGCGGGGGGGTCAACTATGGCTACACCTTC; cdr3_aa: CASSGGVNYGYTF
clone_size: few; j_call: TRBJ2-5; v_call: TRBV18; cdr3_length: 16; d_call: -; cdr3_nt: TGTGCCAGCTCACCGTCGGTATCCGCCGTAGAAGAGACCCAGTACTTC; cdr3_aa: CASSPSVSAVEETQYF
clone_size: -; j_call: TRBJ1-5; v_call: TRBV5-8; cdr3_length: 15; d_call: -; cdr3_nt: TGTGCCAGCAGACCCGGGACAAATAGCAATCAGCCCCAGCATTTT; cdr3_aa: CASRPGTNSNQPQHF
clone_size: once; j_call: TRBJ1-6; v_call: TRBV27; cdr3_length: 12; d_call: -; cdr3_nt: TGTGCCAGCAGTCCTCTTAGCTCACCCCTCCACTTT; cdr3_aa: CASSPLSSPLHF
clone_size: -; j_call: TRBJ1-6; v_call: TRBV2; cdr3_length: 14; d_call: -; cdr3_nt: TGTGCCAGCAGTGAGGGACCTTCGTTGGCACCCCTCCACTTT; cdr3_aa: CASSEGPSLAPLHF
clone_size: -; j_call: TRBJ1-6; v_call: TRBV2; cdr3_length: 15; d_call: TRBD1; cdr3_nt: TGTGCCAGCAGTGTGGAGGGGGCAGCTAATTCACCCCTCCACTTT; cdr3_aa: CASSVEGAANSPLHF
clone_size: -; j_call: TRBJ1-3; v_call: TRBV29-1; cdr3_length: 11; d_call: -; cdr3_nt: TGCAGCGTGGGGACTGGAAACACCATATATTTT; cdr3_aa: CSVGTGNTIYF
clone_size: -; j_call: TRBJ2-5; v_call: TRBV7-9; cdr3_length: 14; d_call: -; cdr3_nt: TGTGCCAGCAGCTTAAACGGCGGGGAGGAGACCCAGTACTTC; cdr3_aa: CASSLNGGEETQYF